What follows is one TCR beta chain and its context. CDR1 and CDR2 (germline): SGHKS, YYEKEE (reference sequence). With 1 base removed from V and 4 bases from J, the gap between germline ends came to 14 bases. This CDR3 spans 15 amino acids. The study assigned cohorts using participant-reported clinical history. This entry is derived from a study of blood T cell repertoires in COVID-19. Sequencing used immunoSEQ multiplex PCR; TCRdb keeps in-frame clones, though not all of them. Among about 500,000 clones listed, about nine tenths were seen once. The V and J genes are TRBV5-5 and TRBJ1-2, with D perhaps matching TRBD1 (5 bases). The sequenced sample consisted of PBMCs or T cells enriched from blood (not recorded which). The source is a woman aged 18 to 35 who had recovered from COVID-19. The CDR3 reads CASSLMTEWGYGYTF. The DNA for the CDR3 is TGTGCCAGCAGCTTGATGACAGAGTGGGGCTATGGCTACACCTTC. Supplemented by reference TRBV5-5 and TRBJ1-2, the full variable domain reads DAGVTQSPTHLIKTRGQQVTLRCSPISGHKSVSWYQQVLGQGPQFIFQYYEKEERGRGNFPDRFSARQFPNYSSELNVNALLLGDSALYLCASSLMTEWGYGYTFGSGTRLTVV.